The count of the clone carrying this T cell receptor (beta chain) is one. What it recognizes is unknown. After isolation, RNA underwent reverse transcription to generate cDNA as the sequencing template. Data came from immunoSEQ multiplex PCR; TCRdb stores just in-frame clones and leaves some out. Altogether more than 200,000 clones are present, less than 65% being singletons, with the ten largest covering 3.5% to 5%. Treatment specified: oral pan-JAK inhibitor, 5-10 mg twice daily. CDR1 is SGHRS and CDR2 is YFSETQ in the germline V gene. Trimming shortened V by 0 bases and J by 4 bases, and 10 bases separated the two germline ends. The CDR3 loop spans 14 amino acids. This specimen comes from a study of CD8+ T cells in alopecia areata. Across the whole study: Treated patients' severity was scored by percentage of affected scalp area. Overall study findings and caveats: Sharing of TCRs across patients appeared less clear than in mice, possibly for HLA-related reasons.

This sequence joins TRBV5-1 and TRBJ1-2; no firm D call. Sequenced material: CD4+ T cells sorted from blood, taken at week 4, from a patient treated with tofacitinib. The TCR originated in a human donor with alopecia areata. The CDR3: CASSLAEGTYGYTF. The DNA for the CDR3 is TGCGCCAGCAGCTTGGCCGAGGGTACCTATGGCTACACCTTC.